The T cell receptor (beta chain) described here comes from a study of T cells in Graves' hyperthyroidism and ophthalmopathy. This CDR3 comprises 14 residues. Trimming left V 0 bases short and J 1 base short, with 6 bases between. From germline, CDR1 is MGHRA and CDR2 YSYEKL. Amplified TCR beta CDR3 regions came from RNA transcripts. Using the HTBI primer set, a first-round RT-PCR was run on the TCR CDR3. TCRdb re-called the multiplex PCR reads through MiXCR, storing one row per CDR3 protein. The sample contains some 400,000 distinct CDR3 sequences, roughly 14% of which appear only once. Study observations and caveats: Among thyroid clonotypes expanded above 0.001, most also appeared in blood. Ophthalmopathy was predicted by the model a median of roughly 6.6 months ahead of onset.

Investigators excluded patients with uncontrolled infection, other autoimmune disease, pregnancy or lactation. Clinical symptoms, serum thyroxine and TRAb, thyroid ultrasound and orbital computed tomography were used for the diagnoses. Turning to this clonotype: Its matching antigen is unknown.

V usage is TRBV4-1 and J usage is TRBJ1-1; D remains unclear. The TCR was taken from a man aged 25 to 40 with Graves' hyperthyroidism that later progressed to Graves' ophthalmopathy. The sample comprised blood. The CDR3 is CASSQDPSNTEAFF. The CDR3 DNA follows: TGCGCCAGCAGCCAAGATCCCTCGAACACTGAAGCTTTCTTT.